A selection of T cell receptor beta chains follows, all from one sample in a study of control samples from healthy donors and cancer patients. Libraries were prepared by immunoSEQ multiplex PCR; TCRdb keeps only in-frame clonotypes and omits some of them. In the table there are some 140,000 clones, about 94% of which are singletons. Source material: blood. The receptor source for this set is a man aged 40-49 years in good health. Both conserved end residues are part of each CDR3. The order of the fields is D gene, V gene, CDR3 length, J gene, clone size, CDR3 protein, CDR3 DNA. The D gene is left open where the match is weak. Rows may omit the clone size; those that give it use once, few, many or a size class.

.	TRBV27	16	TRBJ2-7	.	CASSLPPTHPGYEQYF	TGTGCCAGCAGTTTACCCCCCACGCACCCTGGATACGAGCAGTACTTC
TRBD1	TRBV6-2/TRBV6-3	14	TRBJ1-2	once	CASSETGPSYGYTF	TGTGCCAGCAGTGAGACAGGGCCCTCCTATGGCTACACCTTC
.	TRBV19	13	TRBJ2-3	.	CASSPGLGKRQYF	TGTGCCAGTAGCCCGGGACTGGGAAAACGGCAGTATTTT
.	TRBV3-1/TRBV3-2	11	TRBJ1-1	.	CASSQGSEAFF	TGTGCCAGCAGCCAAGGGTCTGAAGCTTTCTTT
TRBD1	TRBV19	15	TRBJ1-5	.	CASSPRGLDNQPQHF	TGTGCCAGTAGTCCCAGGGGGCTTGACAATCAGCCCCAGCATTTT
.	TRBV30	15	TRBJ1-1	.	CAWRGGVIRDTEAFF	TGTGCCTGGAGGGGGGGTGTGATCCGGGACACTGAAGCTTTCTTT
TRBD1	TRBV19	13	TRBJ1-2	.	CASKSRQGVNYTF	TGTGCCAGTAAGAGTCGACAGGGTGTTAACTACACCTTC
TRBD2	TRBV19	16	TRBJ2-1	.	CASSFPIAGANNEQFF	TGTGCCAGTAGTTTTCCCATAGCGGGGGCGAACAATGAGCAGTTCTTC
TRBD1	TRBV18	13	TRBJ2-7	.	CASSLGQGFEQYF	TGTGCCAGCTCCCTCGGACAGGGCTTCGAGCAGTACTTC
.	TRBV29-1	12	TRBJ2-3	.	CSVEDLGEAQYF	TGCAGCGTTGAAGACCTCGGGGAAGCGCAGTATTTT
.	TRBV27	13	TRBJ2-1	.	CASSLSPSLEQFF	TGTGCCAGCAGTTTATCCCCGTCTTTGGAGCAGTTCTTC
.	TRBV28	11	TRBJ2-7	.	CASSSDYEQYF	TGTGCCAGCAGTTCTGACTACGAGCAGTACTTC
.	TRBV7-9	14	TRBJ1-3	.	CASSTDPSGNTIYF	TGTGCCAGCAGTACCGATCCCTCTGGAAACACCATATATTTT
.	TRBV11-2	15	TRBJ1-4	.	CASSLEGSTNEKLFF	TGTGCCAGCAGCTTAGAGGGATCAACTAATGAAAAACTGTTTTTT
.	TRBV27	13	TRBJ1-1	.	CASTWEGSTEAFF	TGTGCCAGCACCTGGGAGGGGAGCACTGAAGCTTTCTTT
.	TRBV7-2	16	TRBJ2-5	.	CASSFWGRGEQETQYF	TGTGCCAGCAGCTTTTGGGGCAGGGGGGAACAAGAGACCCAGTACTTC
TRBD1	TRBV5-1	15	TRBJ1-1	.	CASSLVSGGNTEAFF	TGCGCCAGCAGCTTGGTATCAGGGGGGAACACTGAAGCTTTCTTT
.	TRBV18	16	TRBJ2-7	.	CASSPSPGQFSYEQYF	TGTGCCAGCTCACCGAGCCCCGGGCAGTTCTCCTACGAGCAGTACTTC
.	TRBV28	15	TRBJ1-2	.	CASSLLQPRIYGYTF	TGTGCCAGCAGTTTACTTCAACCCCGAATCTATGGCTACACCTTC
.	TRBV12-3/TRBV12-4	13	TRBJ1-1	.	CASSKYRDTEAFF	TGTGCCAGCAGCAAATACCGGGACACTGAAGCTTTCTTT
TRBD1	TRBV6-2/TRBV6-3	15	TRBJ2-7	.	CASSYSGTGQYEQYF	TGTGCCAGCAGTTACTCGGGGACAGGTCAATACGAGCAGTACTTC
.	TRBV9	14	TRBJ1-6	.	CASSAQGEGSPLHF	TGTGCCAGCAGCGCTCAGGGTGAGGGTTCACCCCTCCACTTT
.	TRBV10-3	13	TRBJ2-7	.	CAISESTTSSQYF	TGTGCCATCAGTGAGTCTACCACATCCTCCCAGTACTTC
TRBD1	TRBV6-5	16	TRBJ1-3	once	CASSYGRDSPGNTIYF	TGTGCCAGCAGTTACGGCCGGGACAGTCCTGGAAACACCATATATTTT
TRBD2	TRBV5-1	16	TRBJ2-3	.	CASSFPTSGGADTQYF	TGCGCCAGCAGCTTTCCGACTAGCGGGGGGGCAGATACGCAGTATTTT
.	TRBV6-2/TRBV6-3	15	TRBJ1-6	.	CASSPPGQSSSPLHF	TGTGCCAGCAGCCCACCGGGACAAAGTTCCTCACCCCTCCACTTT
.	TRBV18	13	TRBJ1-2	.	CASSPGVNYGYTF	TGTGCCAGCTCACCAGGGGTCAACTATGGCTACACCTTC
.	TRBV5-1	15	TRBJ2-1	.	CASSLLSRTYNEQFF	TGCGCCAGCAGCTTGCTTTCTAGGACTTACAATGAGCAGTTCTTC
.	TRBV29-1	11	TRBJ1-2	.	CSVGGDYGYTF	TGCAGCGTGGGAGGGGACTATGGCTACACCTTC
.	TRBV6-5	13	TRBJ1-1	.	CASSYSGHTEAFF	TGTGCCAGCAGTTACTCCGGCCACACTGAAGCTTTCTTT
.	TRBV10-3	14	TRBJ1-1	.	CAISDSQGITEAFF	TGTGCCATCAGTGATTCGCAGGGGATAACTGAAGCTTTCTTT